Shown below are 8 T cell receptor beta chains from a single sample sequenced in a study of blood T cell repertoires in COVID-19. Sequencing used immunoSEQ multiplex PCR; TCRdb keeps in-frame clones, though not all of them. The sample comprises 55,000 to 95,000 clones, 65% to 85% of which are singletons, and roughly 2% rests with the top ten. Input material: peripheral blood. All receptors derive from a woman aged 55-69 years with acute or convalescent COVID-19.

The count of this clone is one. This chain connects TRBV27 to TRBJ1-4; 12 nucleotides align to TRBD1. The CDR3 totals 15 residues. Trimming removed 5 bases from V and 8 bases from J; junction bases left unmatched: 6. Germline CDR1 is MNHEY and CDR2 is SMNVEV (reference sequence). DNA of the CDR3: TGTGCCAGCAGTCCCACCGGGACAGGGGGCGAAAAACTGTTTTTT. Encoded protein: CASSPTGTGGEKLFF.

The chain couples TRBV7-9 to TRBJ1-2; D ambiguous. V was cut by 8 bases and J by 6 bases, with 13 bases left in between. Germline V CDR1 and CDR2: SEHNR, FQNEAQ (reference sequence). The CDR3 has 12 amino acids. CDR3 amino acids: CASGSSENGYTF. The CDR3 DNA follows: TGTGCCAGCGGGAGTAGCGAGAATGGCTACACCTTC.

The rearrangement joins TRBV19 to TRBJ1-5, with D uncertain. V lost 10 bases and J lost 5, with 12 bases in between. CDR3 length equals 12 residues. Germline loops: CDR1 LNHDA, CDR2 SQIVND (reference sequence). The CDR3, as DNA: TGTGCCACCCTAGGGAGGGATCAGCCCCAGCATTTT. It is translated as CATLGRDQPQHF.

A single count supports this clone. This chain uses TRBV24-1 with TRBJ2-2; 7 positions match TRBD1. From germline, CDR1 is KGHDR and CDR2 SFDVKD. CDR3 length: 20 amino acids. V was clipped by 7 bases and J by 5 bases; unmatched bases: 24. For the CDR3, the DNA is TGTGCCACCAGCGAACATTATTCCAGTCTTGACAGGGAGTGGACCGGGGAGCTGTTTTTT. This gives the protein CATSEHYSSLDREWTGELFF.

The J gene is TRBJ1-2, the V gene TRBV4-2; D possibly corresponds to TRBD1 (5 bases). The CDR3 covers 15 residues. Germline loops: CDR1 LGHNA, CDR2 YNFKEQ. V lost 4 bases and J 8 bases, leaving 20 bases between the germline ends. CDR3 sequence: CASSPTPGLAGGYTF. The CDR3 DNA is TGTGCCAGCAGCCCCACCCCGGGACTAGCGGGAGGCTACACCTTC.

This chain connects TRBV6-1 to TRBJ1-2; D gene uncertain. The CDR3 is made up of 14 amino acids. Trimming took off 3 bases at V and 4 bases at J, with 12 bases between the two ends. Germline V CDR1 and CDR2: MNHNS, SASEGT. CDR3 loop: CASSDGSVSYGYTF. The CDR3 region has the DNA TGTGCCAGCAGTGATGGTAGTGTTAGCTATGGCTACACCTTC.

The rearrangement joins TRBV18 to TRBJ2-7, with D maybe TRBD2 (5 bases). The germline V and J ends were trimmed by 2 bases and 8 bases, with 13 bases remaining between them. The length of the CDR3 is 13 residues. Germline V lookup: CDR1 KGHSH, CDR2 LQKENI. The CDR3 coding sequence is TGTGCCAGCTCACCAAGTGGGAGACGGCAGCAGTACTTC. As protein: CASSPSGRRQQYF.

The chain combines TRBV19 with TRBJ2-1; TRBD1 is a possible D gene (5 bases). This CDR3 is built from 12 residues. Trimming left V 8 bases short and J 3 bases short, with 8 bases between. Per germline, CDR1 LNHDA and CDR2 SQIVND (reference sequence). CDR3 bases: TGTGCCAGTGGAGACAGCTACAATGAGCAGTTCTTC. Its translation is CASGDSYNEQFF.